This TCR beta chain was sequenced for a study of blood T cell repertoires in COVID-19. Sequencing used immunoSEQ multiplex PCR; TCRdb keeps in-frame clones, though not all of them. The data contain about 180,000 clones, more than 70% of them singletons. Sequenced material: peripheral blood. The TCR sequence derives from a person aged 65 to 85 with COVID-19, enrolled during active disease.

This CDR3 reads CASSSGGYNEQFF. CDR3 bases: TGTGCCAGTAGTAGCGGGGGTTACAATGAGCAGTTCTTC. The chain is built from TRBV19 and TRBJ2-1, with 7 nucleotides matching TRBD2. The CDR3 runs 13 residues. V shed 4 bases, J shed 4 bases, and the junction held 1 base outside the gene matches. The germline V gene has CDR1 LNHDA and CDR2 SQIVND (reference sequence).